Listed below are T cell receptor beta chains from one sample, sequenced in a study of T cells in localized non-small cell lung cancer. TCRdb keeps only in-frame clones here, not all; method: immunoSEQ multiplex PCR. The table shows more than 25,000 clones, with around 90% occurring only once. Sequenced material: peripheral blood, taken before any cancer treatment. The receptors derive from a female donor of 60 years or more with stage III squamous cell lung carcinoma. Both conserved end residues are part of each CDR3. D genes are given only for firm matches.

CASSYSVGSYNSPLHF TGTGCCAGCAGTTACTCGGTTGGCTCCTATAATTCACCCCTCCACTTT - TRBJ1-6 TRBV6-5
CASRTTQGGAFF TGTGCCAGCAGAACAACTCAGGGGGGAGCTTTCTTT TRBD1 TRBJ1-1 TRBV27
CASSSPGRPLYEQYF TGCGCCAGCAGCTCACCGGGACGGCCTTTATACGAGCAGTACTTC - TRBJ2-7 TRBV5-1
CASSQAPGTSLGQGKAEAFF TGCGCCAGCAGCCAAGCCCCGGGCACTTCCCTAGGACAGGGCAAGGCTGAAGCTTTCTTT TRBD1 TRBJ1-1 TRBV4-1
CASSQPPGTEVYNEQFF TGCGCCAGCAGCCAACCCCCCGGGACAGAAGTCTACAATGAGCAGTTCTTC TRBD1 TRBJ2-1 TRBV4-1
CASKESGANVLTF TGTGCCAGCAAGGAATCTGGGGCCAACGTCCTGACTTTC - TRBJ2-6 TRBV2
CASSESDRTNTEAFF TGCGCCAGCAGTGAGTCGGACAGGACGAACACTGAAGCTTTCTTT TRBD1 TRBJ1-1 TRBV10-1
CASSLAGGGTDTQYF TGTGCCAGCAGTTTGGCGGGAGGGGGCACAGATACGCAGTATTTT TRBD2 TRBJ2-3 TRBV27
CASSSVEAGNTIYF TGCGCCAGCAGCTCGGTCGAAGCTGGAAACACCATATATTTT - TRBJ1-3 TRBV5-1
CASSSQGGAEAFF TGTGCCAGCAGCTCACAGGGGGGCGCTGAAGCTTTCTTT TRBD1 TRBJ1-1 TRBV7-9
CASSIEPGFSYEQYF TGTGCCAGTAGTATAGAACCGGGCTTCTCCTACGAGCAGTACTTC - TRBJ2-7 TRBV19
CASSVRTNEKLFF TGTGCCAGCAGCGTTCGGACTAATGAAAAACTGTTTTTT - TRBJ1-4 TRBV9
CASSFRLAGGDTQYF TGTGCCAGCAGCTTTCGTCTAGCGGGAGGGGATACGCAGTATTTT TRBD2 TRBJ2-3 TRBV5-8
CASSLDTRVSGYNEQFF TGTGCCAGCAGCTTAGACACGAGGGTAAGCGGGTACAATGAGCAGTTCTTC - TRBJ2-1 TRBV11-2